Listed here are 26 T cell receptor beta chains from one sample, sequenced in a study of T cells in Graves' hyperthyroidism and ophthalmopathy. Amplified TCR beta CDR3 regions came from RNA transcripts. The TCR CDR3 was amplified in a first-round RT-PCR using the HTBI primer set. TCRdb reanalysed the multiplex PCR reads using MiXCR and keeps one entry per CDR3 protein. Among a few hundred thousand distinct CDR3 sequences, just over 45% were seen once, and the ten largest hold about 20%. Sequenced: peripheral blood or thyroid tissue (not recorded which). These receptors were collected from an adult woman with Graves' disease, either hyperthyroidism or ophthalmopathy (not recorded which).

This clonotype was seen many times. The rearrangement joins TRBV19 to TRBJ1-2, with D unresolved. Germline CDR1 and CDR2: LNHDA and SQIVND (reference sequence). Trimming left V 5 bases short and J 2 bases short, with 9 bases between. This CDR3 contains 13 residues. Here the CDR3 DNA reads TGTGCCAGTAGTCCCCACACCAACTATGGCTACACCTTC. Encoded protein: CASSPHTNYGYTF.

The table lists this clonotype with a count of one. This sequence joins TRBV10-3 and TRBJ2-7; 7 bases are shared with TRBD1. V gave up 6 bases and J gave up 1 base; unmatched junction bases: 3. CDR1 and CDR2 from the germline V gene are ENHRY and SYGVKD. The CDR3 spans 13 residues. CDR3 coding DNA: TGTGCCATCAGGGACAGGACATCCTACGAGCAGTACTTC. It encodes CAIRDRTSYEQYF.

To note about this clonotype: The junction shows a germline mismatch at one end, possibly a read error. Here the CDR3 reads CASSQDGGLFF. For the CDR3, the DNA is TGTGCCAGCAGCCAAGATGGGGGGCTGTTTTTT. The chain couples TRBV3-1 to TRBJ2-2; TRBD1 or TRBD2 may be the D gene (5 bases each). The CDR3 covers 11 residues. Germline V gives CDR1 LGHDT, CDR2 YNNKEL (reference sequence).

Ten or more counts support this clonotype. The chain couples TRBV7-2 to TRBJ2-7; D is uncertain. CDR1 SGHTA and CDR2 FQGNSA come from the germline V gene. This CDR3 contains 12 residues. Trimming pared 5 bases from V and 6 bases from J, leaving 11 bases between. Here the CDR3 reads CASSTTVSEQYF. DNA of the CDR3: TGTGCCAGCAGCACTACAGTTTCCGAGCAGTACTTC.

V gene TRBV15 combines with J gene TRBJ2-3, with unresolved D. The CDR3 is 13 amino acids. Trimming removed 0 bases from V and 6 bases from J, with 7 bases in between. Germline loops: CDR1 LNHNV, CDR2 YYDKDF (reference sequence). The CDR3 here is CATSRDLGDTQYF. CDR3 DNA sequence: TGTGCCACCAGCAGAGATCTTGGCGATACGCAGTATTTT.

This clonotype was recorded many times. DNA of the CDR3: TGTGCCAGCAGTTTGAAGGGGGGGAATCAGCCCCAGCATTTT. It specifies CASSLKGGNQPQHF. The rearrangement uses TRBV5-8 and TRBJ1-5, with D perhaps TRBD1 (6 bases). This CDR3 has 14 residues. Germline CDR1 reads SGHTS; CDR2 reads YDEGEE. V was trimmed by 5 bases and J by 4 bases, leaving 13 bases between them.

CDR3 DNA sequence: TGTGCCAGCAGTGAAGACTCAGCGGGAGTATACGAGCAGCCCCAGCATTTT. It codes for CASSEDSAGVYEQPQHF. The chain is built from TRBV6-1 and TRBJ1-5; D not resolved. The CDR3 spans 17 residues. The germline V gene encodes CDR1 MNHNS and CDR2 SASEGT. Deletions cut 1 base from V and 7 bases from J, with 20 bases between.

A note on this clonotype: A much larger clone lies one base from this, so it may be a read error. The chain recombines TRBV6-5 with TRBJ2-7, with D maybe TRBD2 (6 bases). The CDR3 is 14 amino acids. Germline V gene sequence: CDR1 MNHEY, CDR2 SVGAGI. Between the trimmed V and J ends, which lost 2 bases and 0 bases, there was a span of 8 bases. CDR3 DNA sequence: TGTGCCAGCAGTTACCCTAGCGCCTCCTACGAGCAGTACTTC. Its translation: CASSYPSASYEQYF.

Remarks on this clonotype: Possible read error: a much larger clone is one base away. The CDR3 loop is CSVSWGGNSPLYF. For the CDR3, the DNA is TGCAGCGTATCATGGGGAGGTAATTCACCCCTCTACTTT. V is TRBV29-1 and J is TRBJ1-6; D ambiguous. Looked up from germline, CDR1 is SQVTM and CDR2 is ANQGSEA. This CDR3 contains 13 residues.

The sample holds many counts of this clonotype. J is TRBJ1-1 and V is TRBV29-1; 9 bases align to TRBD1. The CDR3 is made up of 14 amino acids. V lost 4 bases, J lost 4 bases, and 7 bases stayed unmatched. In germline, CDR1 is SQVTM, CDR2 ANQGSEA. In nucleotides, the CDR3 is TGCAGCGTTGTGGGACAGGGTGGGACCACTGAAGCTTTCTTT. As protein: CSVVGQGGTTEAFF.

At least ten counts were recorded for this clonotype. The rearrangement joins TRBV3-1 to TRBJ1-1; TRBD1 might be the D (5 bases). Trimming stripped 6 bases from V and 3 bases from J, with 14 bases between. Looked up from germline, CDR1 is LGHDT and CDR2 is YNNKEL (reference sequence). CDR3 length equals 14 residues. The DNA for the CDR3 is TGTGCCAGCAGGGGGCGCGGGGTGGACACTGAAGCTTTCTTT. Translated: CASRGRGVDTEAFF.

DNA of the CDR3: TGTGCCAGCCACTCCGGGACAACTTATTCACCCCTCCACTTT. It is translated as CASHSGTTYSPLHF. The chain joins TRBV9 to TRBJ1-6, with a weak D call TRBD1 (6 bases). V was cut by 7 bases and J by 8 bases, with 16 bases left in between. Germline CDR1 SGDLS, CDR2 YYNGEE. There are 14 residues in the CDR3.

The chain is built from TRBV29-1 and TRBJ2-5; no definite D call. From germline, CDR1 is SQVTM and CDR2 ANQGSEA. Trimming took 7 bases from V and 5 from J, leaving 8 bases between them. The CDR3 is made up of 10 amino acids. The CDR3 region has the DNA TGCAGCGGCTACGGGGAGACCCAGTACTTC. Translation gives CSGYGETQYF.

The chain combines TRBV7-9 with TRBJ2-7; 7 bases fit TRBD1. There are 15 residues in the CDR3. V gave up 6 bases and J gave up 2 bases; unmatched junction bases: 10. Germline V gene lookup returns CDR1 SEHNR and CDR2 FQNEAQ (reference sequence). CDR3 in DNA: TGTGCCAGCAGTCCTGACAGGGAAATACCCTACGAGCAGTACTTC. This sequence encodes CASSPDREIPYEQYF.

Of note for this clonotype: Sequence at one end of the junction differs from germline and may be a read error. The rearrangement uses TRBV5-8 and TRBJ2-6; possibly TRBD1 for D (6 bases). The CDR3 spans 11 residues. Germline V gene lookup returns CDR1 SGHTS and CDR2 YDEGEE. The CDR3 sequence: CASSLVTGYAF. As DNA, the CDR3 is TGTGCCAGCAGCTTGGTTACAGGGTATGCTTTC.

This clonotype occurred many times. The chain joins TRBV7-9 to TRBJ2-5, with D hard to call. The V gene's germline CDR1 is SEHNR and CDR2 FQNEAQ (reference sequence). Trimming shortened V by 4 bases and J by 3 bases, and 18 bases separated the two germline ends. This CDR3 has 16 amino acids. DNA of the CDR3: TGTGCCAGCAGCTCCCGCCCCCCGGGCCCGAAAGAGACCCAGTACTTC. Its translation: CASSSRPPGPKETQYF. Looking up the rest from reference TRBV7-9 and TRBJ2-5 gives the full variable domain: DTGVSQNPRHKITKRGQNVTFRCDPISEHNRLYWYRQTLGQGPEFLTYFQNEAQLEKSRLLSDRFSAERPKGSFSTLEIQRTEQGDSAMYLCASSSRPPGPKETQYFGPGTRLLVL.

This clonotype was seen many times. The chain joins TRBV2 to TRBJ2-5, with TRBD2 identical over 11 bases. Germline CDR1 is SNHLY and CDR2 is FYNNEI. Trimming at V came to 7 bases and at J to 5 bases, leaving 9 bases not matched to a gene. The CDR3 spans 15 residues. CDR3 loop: CASKPTSGIDETQYF. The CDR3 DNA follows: TGTGCCAGCAAACCGACTAGCGGGATAGACGAGACCCAGTACTTC.

The CDR3 DNA follows: TGTGCCAGCCGTGCTCGCTACGAGCAGTACTTC. This translates into CASRARYEQYF. V and J are TRBV2 and TRBJ2-7, with no clear D. CDR3 size: 11 residues. CDR1 is SNHLY, CDR2 FYNNEI, per germline. Between the trimmed V and J ends, which lost 8 bases and 3 bases, there was a span of 8 bases.

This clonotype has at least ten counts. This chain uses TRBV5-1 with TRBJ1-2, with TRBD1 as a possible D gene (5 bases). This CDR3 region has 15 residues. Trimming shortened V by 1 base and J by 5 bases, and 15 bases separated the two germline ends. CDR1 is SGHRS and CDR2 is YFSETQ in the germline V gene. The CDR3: CASSLLAGPEYGYTF. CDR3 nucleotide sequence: TGCGCCAGCAGCTTGTTAGCGGGACCCGAATATGGCTACACCTTC.

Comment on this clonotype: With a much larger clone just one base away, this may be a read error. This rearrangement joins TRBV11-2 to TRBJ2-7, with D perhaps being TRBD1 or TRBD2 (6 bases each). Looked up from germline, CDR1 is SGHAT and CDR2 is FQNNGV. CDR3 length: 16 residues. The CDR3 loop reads CANSLAPGRGGYEQYF. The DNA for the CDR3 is TGTGCCAACAGCTTAGCCCCCGGCAGGGGAGGATACGAGCAGTACTTC.

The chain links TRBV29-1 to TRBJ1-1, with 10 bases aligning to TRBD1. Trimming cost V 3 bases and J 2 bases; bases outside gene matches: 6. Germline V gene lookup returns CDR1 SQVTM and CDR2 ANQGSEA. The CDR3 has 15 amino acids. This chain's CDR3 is CSVETGGRVNTEAFF. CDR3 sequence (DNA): TGCAGCGTTGAGACAGGGGGCCGGGTCAACACTGAAGCTTTCTTT.

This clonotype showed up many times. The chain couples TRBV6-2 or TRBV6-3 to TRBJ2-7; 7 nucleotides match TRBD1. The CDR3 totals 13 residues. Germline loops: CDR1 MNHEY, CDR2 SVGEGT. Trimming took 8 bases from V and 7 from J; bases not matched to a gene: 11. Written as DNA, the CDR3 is TGTGCCAGCGGTAACAGGGGCAGAGGGGAGCAGTACTTC. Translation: CASGNRGRGEQYF.

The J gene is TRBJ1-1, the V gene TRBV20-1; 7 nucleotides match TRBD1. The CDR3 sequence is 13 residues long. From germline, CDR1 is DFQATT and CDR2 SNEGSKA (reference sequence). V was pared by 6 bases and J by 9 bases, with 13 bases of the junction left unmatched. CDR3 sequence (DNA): TGCAGTGCCCCAACACGGGACAGAATAAAAGCTTTCTTT. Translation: CSAPTRDRIKAFF.

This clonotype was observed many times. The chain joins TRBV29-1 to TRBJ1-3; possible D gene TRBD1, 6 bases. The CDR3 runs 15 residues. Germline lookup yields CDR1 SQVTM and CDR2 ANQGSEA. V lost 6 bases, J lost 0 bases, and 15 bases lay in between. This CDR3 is CSVSYAGVSGNTIYF. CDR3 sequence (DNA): TGCAGCGTATCCTATGCAGGGGTCTCTGGAAACACCATATATTTT.

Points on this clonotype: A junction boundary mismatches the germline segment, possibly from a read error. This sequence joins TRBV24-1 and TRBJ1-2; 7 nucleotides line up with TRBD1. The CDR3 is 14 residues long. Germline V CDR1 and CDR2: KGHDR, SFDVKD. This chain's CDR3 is CASSEGTANHGYTF. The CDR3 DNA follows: TGCGCCAGCAGTGAAGGGACAGCCAACCATGGCTACACCTTC.

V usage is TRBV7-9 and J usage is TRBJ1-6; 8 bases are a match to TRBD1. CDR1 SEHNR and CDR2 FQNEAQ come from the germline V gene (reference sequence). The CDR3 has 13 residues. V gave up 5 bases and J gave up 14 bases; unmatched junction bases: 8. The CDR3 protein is CASSTGQGASLHF. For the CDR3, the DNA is TGTGCCAGCAGCACCGGACAGGGAGCCTCCCTCCACTTT.